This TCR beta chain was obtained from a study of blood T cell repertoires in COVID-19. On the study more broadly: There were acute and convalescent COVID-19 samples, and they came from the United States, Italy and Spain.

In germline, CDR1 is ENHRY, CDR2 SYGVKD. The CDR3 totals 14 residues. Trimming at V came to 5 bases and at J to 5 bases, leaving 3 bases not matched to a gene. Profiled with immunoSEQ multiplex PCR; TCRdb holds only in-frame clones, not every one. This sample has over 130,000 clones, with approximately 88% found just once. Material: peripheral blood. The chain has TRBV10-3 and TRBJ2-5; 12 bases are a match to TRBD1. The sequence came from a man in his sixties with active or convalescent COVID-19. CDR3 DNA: TGTGCCATCAGTCCGGGACAGGGGGCGGAGACCCAGTACTTC. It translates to CAISPGQGAETQYF.